This passage covers 25 T cell receptor beta chains from one sample sequenced in a study of CD8+CD57+ T cells in acquired aplastic anemia. The TCR beta profiling, which covered VDJ combination and CDR3 sequence, was carried out using genomic DNA as the template. Each CDR3 protein is one row after TCRdb ran MiXCR on the reads. The table records some 170,000 distinct CDR3 sequences, roughly 45% of them present only once. The sequenced material came from sorted CD4+, CD8+, or CD8+CD57+ T cells (not recorded which) from PBMCs. These receptors were collected from a human donor in good health.

Ten or more counts support this clonotype. The V gene is TRBV2, the J gene TRBJ2-2, with D possibly being TRBD1 (5 bases). Germline V gene lookup returns CDR1 SNHLY and CDR2 FYNNEI. V was clipped by 8 bases and J by 0 bases, with 13 bases between them. This CDR3 contains 15 residues. The DNA for the CDR3 is TGTGCCAGCTGTAACGCAGGGACGAACACCGGGGAGCTGTTTTTT. Protein product: CASCNAGTNTGELFF.

This clonotype was detected only a few times. Being one base from a much bigger clone, this may be a read error. V is TRBV20-1 and J is TRBJ1-2, with 10 nucleotides matching TRBD1. CDR1 and CDR2 from the germline V gene are DFQATT and SNEGSKA (reference sequence). The CDR3 consists of 14 residues. Here the CDR3 DNA reads TGCAGTGCTTCCCGGACAGGGGGGAGCTATGGCTGCACCTTC. Its translation: CSASRTGGSYGCTF.

This clonotype has a handful of counts. A read error may explain this, as a much larger clone is one base away. The V gene is TRBV7-3, the J gene TRBJ2-3, with TRBD2 as a possible D gene (6 bases). The CDR3 length is 14 residues. Germline V gives CDR1 SGHTA, CDR2 FQGTGA. CDR3 nucleotides: TGTGCCAGCAGCTTGGGGACTCGCACAGATACGCAGTCTTTT. Protein product: CASSLGTRTDTQSF.

This clonotype was observed many times. This chain joins TRBV7-9 and TRBJ2-5; D remains ambiguous. The germline gives CDR1 SEHNR, CDR2 FQNEAQ (reference sequence). Trimming stripped 1 base from V and 5 bases from J, with 2 bases between. This CDR3 comprises 11 residues. CDR3 sequence: CASSLVETQYF. CDR3 coding DNA: TGTGCCAGCAGCTTAGTGGAGACCCAGTACTTC. Using reference TRBV7-9 and TRBJ2-5 for the parts outside the CDR3, the full variable domain is DTGVSQNPRHKITKRGQNVTFRCDPISEHNRLYWYRQTLGQGPEFLTYFQNEAQLEKSRLLSDRFSAERPKGSFSTLEIQRTEQGDSAMYLCASSLVETQYFGPGTRLLVL.

CDR3 region: CASSQESGAFGEQYF. CDR3 DNA sequence: TGCGCCAGCAGCCAAGAAAGCGGGGCTTTCGGCGAGCAGTACTTC. The chain joins TRBV4-3 to TRBJ2-7; 7 bases agree with TRBD2. In germline, CDR1 is LGHNA, CDR2 YSLEER. V gave up 0 bases and J gave up 6 bases; unmatched junction bases: 8. There are 15 residues in the CDR3.

This clonotype appeared many times. This chain uses TRBV3-1 with TRBJ2-7; a weak D match, TRBD1 (6 bases). Germline-derived CDR1 and CDR2 are LGHDT and YNNKEL (reference sequence). The ends were cut back, 4 bases at V and 0 bases at J, with 13 bases in the middle. The CDR3 loop spans 15 amino acids. In DNA, the CDR3 is TGTGCCAGCAGCCGCACAGGGAAAAGCTCCTACGAGCAGTACTTC. This sequence encodes CASSRTGKSSYEQYF.

This clonotype was picked up one time. V gene TRBV9 combines with J gene TRBJ2-2, with a possible D match to TRBD1 (6 bases). CDR1 SGDLS and CDR2 YYNGEE come from the germline V gene. CDR3 length: 14 residues. CDR3 loop: CARQTGRVTGELFF. For the CDR3, the DNA is TGTGCTAGGCAGACAGGACGAGTCACCGGGGAGCTGTTTTTT.

This clonotype was counted a few times. The genes are TRBV3-1 and TRBJ2-7; the D is unclear. CDR3 size: 12 residues. CDR1 is LGHDT and CDR2 is YNNKEL in the germline V gene (reference sequence). The V gene lost 5 bases and the J gene lost 3 bases, with 8 bases spanning the gap. This CDR3 is CASSNVVYEQYF. As DNA, the CDR3 is TGTGCCAGCAGCAACGTAGTCTACGAGCAGTACTTC.

This chain connects TRBV10-1 to TRBJ2-1; 8 positions match TRBD1. Unmatched junction bases numbered 4, after V lost 0 bases and J lost 12 bases. Looked up from germline, CDR1 is WNHNN and CDR2 is SYGVQD (reference sequence). The length of the CDR3 is 13 residues. The CDR3 coding sequence is TGCGCCAGCAGTGAGTCGAACAGGGGGAGGCAGTTCTTC. Protein product: CASSESNRGRQFF.

In the case of this clonotype: This clone may be a read error of a much larger clone one base away. J is TRBJ2-1 and V is TRBV11-2, with 7 bases matching TRBD2. The germline V gene has CDR1 SGHAT and CDR2 FQNNGV. CDR3 length: 15 residues. Trimming took 3 bases from V and 7 from J; bases not matched to a gene: 9. The CDR3 loop reads CASSFMAGAGNEQFF. CDR3 nucleotide sequence: TGTGCCAGCAGCTTTATGGCGGGAGCTGGGAATGAGCAGTTCTTC.

The chain employs TRBV20-1 and TRBJ2-7; possible D gene TRBD1, 6 bases. The length of the CDR3 is 14 residues. The V and J ends lost 0 bases and 3 bases respectively, with 12 bases between them. Looked up from germline, CDR1 is DFQATT and CDR2 is SNEGSKA (reference sequence). CDR3 coding DNA: TGCAGTGCTAGAGATCGGACAGTTAACTACGAGCAGTACTTC. As protein: CSARDRTVNYEQYF.

The rearrangement uses TRBV3-1 and TRBJ1-6, with D perhaps matching TRBD1 (5 bases). CDR1 and CDR2 from the germline V gene are LGHDT and YNNKEL (reference sequence). V lost 1 base and J 10 bases, leaving 11 bases between the germline ends. CDR3 size: 14 residues. The CDR3 nucleotides read TGTGCCAGCAGCCAAGGAGGGGCGACCTCACCCCTCCACTTT. This translates into CASSQGGATSPLHF.

Ten or more counts support this clonotype. The genes are TRBV6-2 or TRBV6-3 and TRBJ1-5; D unresolved. Germline V CDR1 and CDR2: MNHEY, SVGEGT. The CDR3 covers 13 residues. Between the trimmed V and J ends, which lost 2 bases and 4 bases, there was a span of 6 bases. CDR3 protein: CASSYTHNQPQHF. The CDR3 DNA sequence: TGTGCCAGCAGTTACACACATAATCAGCCCCAGCATTTT.

The chain uses TRBV9 and TRBJ2-7; 7 bases line up with TRBD2. Germline loops: CDR1 SGDLS, CDR2 YYNGEE. Trimming took 0 bases from V and 4 from J; bases not matched to a gene: 4. CDR3 length: 14 residues. The CDR3 bases are TGTGCCAGCAGCGTAGACGGGAGGCAGTACGAGCAGTACTTC. It encodes CASSVDGRQYEQYF.

A remark on this clonotype: This may stem from a read error, because a much larger clone lies one nucleotide away. V gene TRBV11-2 combines with J gene TRBJ1-4, with D unclear. The CDR3 totals 16 residues. With 4 bases removed from V and 7 bases from J, the gap between germline ends came to 19 bases. CDR1 is SGHAT, CDR2 FQNNGV, per germline. CDR3 in DNA: TGTGCCAGCAGCTCCCTTTGGGCCCTTCCAGGTGAAAAACTGTTTTTT. Amino acids: CASSSLWALPGEKLFF.

The chain links TRBV24-1 to TRBJ1-1, with D maybe TRBD1 (6 bases). Germline V gene lookup returns CDR1 KGHDR and CDR2 SFDVKD. V was clipped by 12 bases and J by 0 bases, with 10 bases between them. The CDR3 contains 12 residues. The CDR3 region has the DNA TGTGCCGTACAGGGTCTGAACACTGAAGCTTTCTTT. Translating gives CAVQGLNTEAFF.

Ten or more counts support this clonotype. The J gene is TRBJ2-7, the V gene TRBV6-1; 10 bases align to TRBD2. Germline-derived CDR1 and CDR2 are MNHNS and SASEGT. The CDR3 totals 15 residues. V trimming: 5 bases; J trimming: 0 bases; junction bases outside the gene matches: 4. CDR3 protein: CASSQTSGVSYEQYF. The CDR3 DNA reads TGTGCCAGCAGTCAAACTAGCGGGGTCTCCTACGAGCAGTACTTC.

This clonotype was detected a few times. The chain employs TRBV25-1 and TRBJ2-7, with a tentative D call TRBD1 (6 bases). The ends were cut back, 2 bases at V and 2 bases at J, with 10 bases in the middle. Germline loops: CDR1 MGHDK, CDR2 SYGVNS. The CDR3 contains 14 residues. As DNA, the CDR3 is TGTGCCAGCAGTGAAATAAGGGGGACCTACGAGCAGTACTTC. Its translation is CASSEIRGTYEQYF.

V and J are TRBV2 and TRBJ1-5, with 7 bases matching TRBD1. Germline values: CDR1 SNHLY, CDR2 FYNNEI. V dropped 4 bases and J dropped 3; count of bases not matched to a gene: 3. The CDR3 loop spans 14 amino acids. The CDR3 DNA reads as TGTGCCAGCAGTGGAACAGGGGCCAATCAGCCCCAGCATTTT. Residues: CASSGTGANQPQHF.

CDR3 sequence (DNA): TGTGCCAGCAGCGTACTAGCGCACACTGGGAGTGAGCAGTTCTTC. It translates to CASSVLAHTGSEQFF. The chain has TRBV9 and TRBJ2-1; maybe TRBD2 (6 bases). CDR3 size: 15 residues. V was clipped by 1 base and J by 9 bases, with 17 bases between them. Looked up from germline, CDR1 is SGDLS and CDR2 is YYNGEE.

This clonotype was detected ten times or more. The rearrangement links TRBV7-2 to TRBJ2-1; 12 bases map to TRBD1. Germline CDR1 is SGHTA and CDR2 is FQGNSA. CDR3 length: 14 amino acids. The CDR3 loop reads CASSRDRGRNEQFF. CDR3 in DNA: TGTGCTTCCTCCCGGGACAGGGGGCGAAATGAGCAGTTCTTC. The full variable domain, its missing parts supplied by reference TRBV7-2 and TRBJ2-1, is GAGVSQSPSNKVTEKGKDVELRCDPISGHTALYWYRQSLGQGLEFLIYFQGNSAPDKSGLPSDRFSAERTGGSVSTLTIQRTQQEDSAVYLCASSRDRGRNEQFFGPGTRLTVL.

The rearrangement links TRBV11-2 to TRBJ2-1; TRBD1 agrees at 9 bases. From germline, CDR1 is SGHAT and CDR2 FQNNGV. CDR3 size: 16 residues. Trimming removed 6 bases from V and 3 bases from J; junction bases left unmatched: 9. The CDR3 nucleotides are TGTGCCAGCAGTACCCCGGGACAGGGAAACTACAATGAGCAGTTCTTC. Amino acid sequence: CASSTPGQGNYNEQFF.

The sample holds one count of this clonotype. J is TRBJ2-1 and V is TRBV11-1; 8 nucleotides match TRBD2. V lost 1 base and J lost 0; bases outside the gene matches: 5. The CDR3 covers 17 residues. Germline lookup yields CDR1 SGHAT and CDR2 FQDESV (reference sequence). CDR3 DNA: TGTGCCAGCAGCTTAGTCCGTAGCGGGGCCTCCTACAATGAGCAGTTCTTC. Encoded protein: CASSLVRSGASYNEQFF.

The V and J genes are TRBV15 and TRBJ1-5; perhaps TRBD1 as D (5 bases). V lost 5 bases and J 5 bases, leaving 19 bases between the germline ends. Germline CDR1 LNHNV, CDR2 YYDKDF (reference sequence). The CDR3 sequence is 16 residues long. The CDR3 sequence: CATSPRDPRGDQPQHF. CDR3 coding DNA: TGTGCCACCAGCCCCCGGGACCCCCGAGGGGATCAGCCCCAGCATTTT. The full variable domain, with the rest looked up from reference TRBV15 and TRBJ1-5, is DAMVIQNPRYQVTQFGKPVTLSCSQTLNHNVMYWYQQKSSQAPKLLFHYYDKDFNNEADTPDNFQSRRPNTSFCFLDIRSPGLGDTAMYLCATSPRDPRGDQPQHFGDGTRLSIL.

The sample holds many counts of this clonotype. V is TRBV15 and J is TRBJ1-5, with D unresolved. There are 15 residues in the CDR3. Germline loops: CDR1 LNHNV, CDR2 YYDKDF (reference sequence). V was shortened by 3 bases and J by 0 bases, with 9 bases between the two germline ends. The CDR3 DNA follows: TGTGCCACCAGCAGTGCCAAATATAGCAATCAGCCCCAGCATTTT. Its translation: CATSSAKYSNQPQHF.